The 18 T cell receptor beta chains below were found in one sample sequenced in a study of OX40 agonist ivuxolimab in advanced cancers. Only in-frame clones appear in the TCRdb table, and some are missing; sequencing was by immunoSEQ multiplex PCR. The sample records under 85,000 clones, 65% to 90% being singletons. The sequencing used CD4+ or CD8+ T cells sorted from blood, collected in a trial of the OX40 agonist ivuxolimab. These receptor sequences come from an adult with an advanced solid tumor such as melanoma, head and neck, liver or kidney cancer.

The gene calls are TRBV27 and TRBJ2-3; TRBD1 agrees at 12 bases. The V segment lost 2 bases and the J segment 1 base; nucleotides outside the gene matches: 4. The CDR3 is made up of 17 amino acids. CDR1 MNHEY and CDR2 SMNVEV come from the germline V gene (reference sequence). CDR3 coding DNA: TGTGCCAGCAGTTTAACGGGGACAGGGGGCGGCACAGATACGCAGTATTTT. Translation gives CASSLTGTGGGTDTQYF.

In its sample, this clone was seen once. The chain recombines TRBV18 with TRBJ2-1; D is possibly TRBD2 (6 bases). CDR1 and CDR2 (germline): KGHSH, LQKENI. Trimming cost V 0 bases and J 7 bases, with 7 bases left between them. The CDR3 has 13 amino acids. As DNA, the CDR3 is TGTGCCAGCTCACCACCCGGGAGTAATGAGCAGTTCTTC. Translation gives CASSPPGSNEQFF.

The V and J genes are TRBV19 and TRBJ1-5, with 8 bases that match TRBD1. The CDR3 is 18 amino acids. V was pared by 6 bases and J by 0 bases, with 13 bases of the junction left unmatched. Germline CDR1 reads LNHDA; CDR2 reads SQIVND (reference sequence). CDR3 region: CASRNYRGIWDSNQPQHF. The CDR3 DNA is TGTGCCAGTAGAAATTACAGGGGGATATGGGATAGCAATCAGCCCCAGCATTTT.

The chain links TRBV25-1 to TRBJ2-3; either TRBD1 or TRBD2 may fit D (6 bases each). Trimming shortened V by 3 bases and J by 6 bases, and 19 bases separated the two germline ends. This CDR3 comprises 16 residues. Germline CDR1 and CDR2: MGHDK and SYGVNS. For the CDR3, the DNA is TGTGCCAGCAGTGACGCGACACCCCGGGGGCGGGATACGCAGTATTTT. Residues: CASSDATPRGRDTQYF.

A remark on this clone: This same CDR3 is encoded by further DNA sequences in the sample. The chain combines TRBV11-2 with TRBJ2-5; TRBD1 agrees at 7 bases. The CDR3 consists of 13 residues. Germline V gene lookup returns CDR1 SGHAT and CDR2 FQNNGV. The V gene end was trimmed by 4 bases and the J gene end by 7 bases; junction bases not matched to a gene: 6. The CDR3 DNA reads TGTGCCAGCAGCTCGGACAGGAAGAGGACCCAGTACTTC. Its translation: CASSSDRKRTQYF.

This clone was counted a few times. The chain combines TRBV20-1 with TRBJ1-1, with D possibly being TRBD1 (6 bases). CDR1 and CDR2 from the germline V gene are DFQATT and SNEGSKA (reference sequence). V was clipped by 3 bases and J by 5 bases, with 7 bases between them. The CDR3 extends over 11 amino acids. The chain's CDR3 is CSASQGTEAFF. CDR3 bases: TGCAGTGCTAGCCAGGGGACTGAAGCTTTCTTT.

This clone was recorded a few times. The chain employs TRBV19 and TRBJ2-3; 9 bases match TRBD1. Germline CDR1 and CDR2: LNHDA and SQIVND (reference sequence). The ends lost 1 base at V and 1 base at J; junction bases unmatched: 9. The CDR3 spans 18 residues. CDR3 region: CASSIGPIDRGGTDTQYF. The CDR3 DNA is TGTGCCAGTAGTATAGGCCCCATTGACAGGGGGGGCACAGATACGCAGTATTTT.

In the case of this clone: The junction departs from the called germline gene at one end, perhaps through a read error. V and J are TRBV7-7 and TRBJ2-2; D is uncertain. The CDR3 sequence is 15 residues long. CDR1 SSHAT and CDR2 FNYEAQ come from the germline V gene (reference sequence). CDR3 nucleotide sequence: TGTGCTAGCAGCTCGCTCGGTTCGGGCACCGGGGAGCTGTTTTTT. It specifies CASSSLGSGTGELFF.

The gene calls are TRBV25-1 and TRBJ1-5; D unresolved. From germline, CDR1 is MGHDK and CDR2 SYGVNS. The CDR3 runs to 14 residues. V was clipped by 8 bases and J by 0 bases, with 11 bases between them. The CDR3 region has the DNA TGTGCCAGCGCGGAGCCATATAGCAATCAGCCCCAGCATTTT. Translation gives CASAEPYSNQPQHF.

This chain connects TRBV19 to TRBJ1-1; maybe TRBD1 (5 bases). The CDR3 runs to 15 residues. V was clipped by 7 bases and J by 7 bases, with 22 bases between them. Germline CDR1 is LNHDA and CDR2 is SQIVND (reference sequence). The CDR3 region is CASTYLSGGLDEAFF. The CDR3 DNA reads as TGTGCCAGTACATATCTTAGTGGGGGTCTGGATGAAGCTTTCTTT.

The chain couples TRBV5-5 to TRBJ1-4, with 7 bases lining up with TRBD1. After removal of 4 bases from V and 4 bases from J, the junction contained 7 bases not matched to a gene. In germline, CDR1 is SGHKS, CDR2 YYEKEE (reference sequence). The CDR3 has 15 residues. CDR3 DNA sequence: TGTGCCAGCAGCGGGGGACAGAGCTTTAATGAAAAACTGTTTTTT. Translated: CASSGGQSFNEKLFF.

The rearrangement joins TRBV2 to TRBJ2-2; tentative D call: TRBD2 (5 bases). The V and J ends lost 7 bases and 6 bases respectively, with 18 bases between them. CDR1 and CDR2 from the germline V gene are SNHLY and FYNNEI. This CDR3 contains 15 residues. CDR3 DNA: TGTGCCAGCATCAGAAACTTAGCGATATCCGGGGAGCTGTTTTTT. It codes for CASIRNLAISGELFF.

The gene calls are TRBV7-2 and TRBJ2-1; a possible D gene is TRBD2 (6 bases). Germline assignment: CDR1 SGHTA and CDR2 FQGNSA. V was pared by 4 bases and J by 7 bases, with 17 bases between. The CDR3 has 15 residues. The CDR3 reads CASSYRLGLSNEQFF. In nucleotides, the CDR3 is TGTGCCAGCAGCTACCGATTGGGACTGTCAAATGAGCAGTTCTTC.

The rearrangement links TRBV6-6 to TRBJ2-3; D is possibly TRBD2 (5 bases). Trimming pared 7 bases from V and 1 base from J, leaving 12 bases between. The CDR3 spans 14 residues. The germline gives CDR1 MNHNY, CDR2 SVGAGI (reference sequence). This CDR3 is CASTAPGGTDTQYF. The DNA of the CDR3 is TGTGCCAGCACCGCCCCCGGGGGCACAGATACGCAGTATTTT.

The chain combines TRBV11-3 with TRBJ1-1; unclear D gene. The length of the CDR3 is 13 residues. Germline-derived CDR1 and CDR2 are SGHNT and YENEEA. The V end was cut by 5 bases, the J end by 4 bases, with 11 bases between. CDR3 bases: TGTGCCAGCAGCCTTAACAGAGGCACTGAAGCTTTCTTT. This gives the protein CASSLNRGTEAFF.

The sample holds a few counts of this clone. J is TRBJ2-5 and V is TRBV4-2, with TRBD2 identical over 10 bases. The trim removed 0 bases at V and 1 base at J, leaving 14 bases unmatched. Per germline, CDR1 LGHNA and CDR2 YNFKEQ. This CDR3 is built from 20 residues. This CDR3 is CASSQDPGSSGRWGQETQYF. CDR3 in DNA: TGTGCCAGCAGCCAAGATCCCGGTAGTAGCGGGAGGTGGGGCCAAGAGACCCAGTACTTC.

The gene calls are TRBV7-6 and TRBJ1-1; D not certain. Trimming left V 1 base short and J 10 bases short, with 7 bases between. Germline V gene lookup returns CDR1 SGHVS and CDR2 FNYEAQ. This CDR3 is built from 11 residues. CDR3 DNA sequence: TGTGCCAGCAGCTTAGAGGTCGGAGCTTTCTTT. It is translated as CASSLEVGAFF.

Here the CDR3 DNA reads TGCGCCAGCAGCTCGACACCGGGACAGGGGTTCTTTGCTGCCTATGGCTACACCTTC. Its translation is CASSSTPGQGFFAAYGYTF. The chain combines TRBV5-1 with TRBJ1-2, with 10 bases matching TRBD1. V was pared by 3 bases and J by 4 bases, with 18 bases of the junction left unmatched. CDR1 and CDR2 from the germline V gene are SGHRS and YFSETQ. CDR3 size: 19 residues.